This TCR beta chain was identified in a study of shared clonotypes between healthy human individuals. The CDR3 has 17 amino acids. Germline V CDR1 and CDR2: ENHRY, SYGVKD. V was trimmed by 5 bases and J by 5 bases, leaving 21 bases between them. For every subset, genomic DNA was evenly distributed across several immunoSEQ plates. Tens of thousands of T cell genomes, or about 0.3 ug DNA, went into replicate PCRs of unsorted PBMC. Sequencing was performed with immunoSEQ multiplex PCR; in TCRdb, only in-frame clones are kept and a portion is missing. The table lists over 400,000 clones, almost 80% of them singletons, with more than 10% in the top ten.

Sequenced input: PBMCs. The chain has TRBV10-3 and TRBJ2-2, with D perhaps given as TRBD1 or TRBD2 (7 bases each). The TCR sequence derives from a middle-aged woman in good health. Some clones in this sample may be carry-over from other donors' samples. The CDR3 here is CAISPWKSGGGTGELFF. CDR3 sequence (DNA): TGTGCCATCAGTCCTTGGAAATCAGGGGGAGGGACCGGGGAGCTGTTTTTT.